The clone carrying this TCR beta chain was seen only once. These data come from a study of blood T cell repertoires in COVID-19. Whole-study context: PBMCs, B-cell-depleted T cells, or T cells provided the cDNA or gDNA that made up the material.

The repertoire was sequenced with immunoSEQ multiplex PCR; TCRdb's copy has only in-frame clones and lacks some. The sample lists 150,000 to 180,000 clones, approximately 80% seen once, with about 12% in the top ten. Germline trimming cut 3 bases from V and 5 bases from J; bases unmatched to any gene: 4. This CDR3 contains 14 residues. The germline CDR1 and CDR2 sequences are MNHNS and SASEGT. Seattle patient enrollment occurred during active infection, with longitudinal follow-up thereafter. The source material was peripheral blood. The V gene is TRBV6-1, the J gene TRBJ1-2; 9 nucleotides agree with TRBD1. The receptor was derived from an older woman with COVID-19, enrolled during active disease. The CDR3 here is CASSEGQGYYGYTF. The CDR3 nucleotides read TGTGCCAGCAGTGAGGGACAGGGCTATTATGGCTACACCTTC.